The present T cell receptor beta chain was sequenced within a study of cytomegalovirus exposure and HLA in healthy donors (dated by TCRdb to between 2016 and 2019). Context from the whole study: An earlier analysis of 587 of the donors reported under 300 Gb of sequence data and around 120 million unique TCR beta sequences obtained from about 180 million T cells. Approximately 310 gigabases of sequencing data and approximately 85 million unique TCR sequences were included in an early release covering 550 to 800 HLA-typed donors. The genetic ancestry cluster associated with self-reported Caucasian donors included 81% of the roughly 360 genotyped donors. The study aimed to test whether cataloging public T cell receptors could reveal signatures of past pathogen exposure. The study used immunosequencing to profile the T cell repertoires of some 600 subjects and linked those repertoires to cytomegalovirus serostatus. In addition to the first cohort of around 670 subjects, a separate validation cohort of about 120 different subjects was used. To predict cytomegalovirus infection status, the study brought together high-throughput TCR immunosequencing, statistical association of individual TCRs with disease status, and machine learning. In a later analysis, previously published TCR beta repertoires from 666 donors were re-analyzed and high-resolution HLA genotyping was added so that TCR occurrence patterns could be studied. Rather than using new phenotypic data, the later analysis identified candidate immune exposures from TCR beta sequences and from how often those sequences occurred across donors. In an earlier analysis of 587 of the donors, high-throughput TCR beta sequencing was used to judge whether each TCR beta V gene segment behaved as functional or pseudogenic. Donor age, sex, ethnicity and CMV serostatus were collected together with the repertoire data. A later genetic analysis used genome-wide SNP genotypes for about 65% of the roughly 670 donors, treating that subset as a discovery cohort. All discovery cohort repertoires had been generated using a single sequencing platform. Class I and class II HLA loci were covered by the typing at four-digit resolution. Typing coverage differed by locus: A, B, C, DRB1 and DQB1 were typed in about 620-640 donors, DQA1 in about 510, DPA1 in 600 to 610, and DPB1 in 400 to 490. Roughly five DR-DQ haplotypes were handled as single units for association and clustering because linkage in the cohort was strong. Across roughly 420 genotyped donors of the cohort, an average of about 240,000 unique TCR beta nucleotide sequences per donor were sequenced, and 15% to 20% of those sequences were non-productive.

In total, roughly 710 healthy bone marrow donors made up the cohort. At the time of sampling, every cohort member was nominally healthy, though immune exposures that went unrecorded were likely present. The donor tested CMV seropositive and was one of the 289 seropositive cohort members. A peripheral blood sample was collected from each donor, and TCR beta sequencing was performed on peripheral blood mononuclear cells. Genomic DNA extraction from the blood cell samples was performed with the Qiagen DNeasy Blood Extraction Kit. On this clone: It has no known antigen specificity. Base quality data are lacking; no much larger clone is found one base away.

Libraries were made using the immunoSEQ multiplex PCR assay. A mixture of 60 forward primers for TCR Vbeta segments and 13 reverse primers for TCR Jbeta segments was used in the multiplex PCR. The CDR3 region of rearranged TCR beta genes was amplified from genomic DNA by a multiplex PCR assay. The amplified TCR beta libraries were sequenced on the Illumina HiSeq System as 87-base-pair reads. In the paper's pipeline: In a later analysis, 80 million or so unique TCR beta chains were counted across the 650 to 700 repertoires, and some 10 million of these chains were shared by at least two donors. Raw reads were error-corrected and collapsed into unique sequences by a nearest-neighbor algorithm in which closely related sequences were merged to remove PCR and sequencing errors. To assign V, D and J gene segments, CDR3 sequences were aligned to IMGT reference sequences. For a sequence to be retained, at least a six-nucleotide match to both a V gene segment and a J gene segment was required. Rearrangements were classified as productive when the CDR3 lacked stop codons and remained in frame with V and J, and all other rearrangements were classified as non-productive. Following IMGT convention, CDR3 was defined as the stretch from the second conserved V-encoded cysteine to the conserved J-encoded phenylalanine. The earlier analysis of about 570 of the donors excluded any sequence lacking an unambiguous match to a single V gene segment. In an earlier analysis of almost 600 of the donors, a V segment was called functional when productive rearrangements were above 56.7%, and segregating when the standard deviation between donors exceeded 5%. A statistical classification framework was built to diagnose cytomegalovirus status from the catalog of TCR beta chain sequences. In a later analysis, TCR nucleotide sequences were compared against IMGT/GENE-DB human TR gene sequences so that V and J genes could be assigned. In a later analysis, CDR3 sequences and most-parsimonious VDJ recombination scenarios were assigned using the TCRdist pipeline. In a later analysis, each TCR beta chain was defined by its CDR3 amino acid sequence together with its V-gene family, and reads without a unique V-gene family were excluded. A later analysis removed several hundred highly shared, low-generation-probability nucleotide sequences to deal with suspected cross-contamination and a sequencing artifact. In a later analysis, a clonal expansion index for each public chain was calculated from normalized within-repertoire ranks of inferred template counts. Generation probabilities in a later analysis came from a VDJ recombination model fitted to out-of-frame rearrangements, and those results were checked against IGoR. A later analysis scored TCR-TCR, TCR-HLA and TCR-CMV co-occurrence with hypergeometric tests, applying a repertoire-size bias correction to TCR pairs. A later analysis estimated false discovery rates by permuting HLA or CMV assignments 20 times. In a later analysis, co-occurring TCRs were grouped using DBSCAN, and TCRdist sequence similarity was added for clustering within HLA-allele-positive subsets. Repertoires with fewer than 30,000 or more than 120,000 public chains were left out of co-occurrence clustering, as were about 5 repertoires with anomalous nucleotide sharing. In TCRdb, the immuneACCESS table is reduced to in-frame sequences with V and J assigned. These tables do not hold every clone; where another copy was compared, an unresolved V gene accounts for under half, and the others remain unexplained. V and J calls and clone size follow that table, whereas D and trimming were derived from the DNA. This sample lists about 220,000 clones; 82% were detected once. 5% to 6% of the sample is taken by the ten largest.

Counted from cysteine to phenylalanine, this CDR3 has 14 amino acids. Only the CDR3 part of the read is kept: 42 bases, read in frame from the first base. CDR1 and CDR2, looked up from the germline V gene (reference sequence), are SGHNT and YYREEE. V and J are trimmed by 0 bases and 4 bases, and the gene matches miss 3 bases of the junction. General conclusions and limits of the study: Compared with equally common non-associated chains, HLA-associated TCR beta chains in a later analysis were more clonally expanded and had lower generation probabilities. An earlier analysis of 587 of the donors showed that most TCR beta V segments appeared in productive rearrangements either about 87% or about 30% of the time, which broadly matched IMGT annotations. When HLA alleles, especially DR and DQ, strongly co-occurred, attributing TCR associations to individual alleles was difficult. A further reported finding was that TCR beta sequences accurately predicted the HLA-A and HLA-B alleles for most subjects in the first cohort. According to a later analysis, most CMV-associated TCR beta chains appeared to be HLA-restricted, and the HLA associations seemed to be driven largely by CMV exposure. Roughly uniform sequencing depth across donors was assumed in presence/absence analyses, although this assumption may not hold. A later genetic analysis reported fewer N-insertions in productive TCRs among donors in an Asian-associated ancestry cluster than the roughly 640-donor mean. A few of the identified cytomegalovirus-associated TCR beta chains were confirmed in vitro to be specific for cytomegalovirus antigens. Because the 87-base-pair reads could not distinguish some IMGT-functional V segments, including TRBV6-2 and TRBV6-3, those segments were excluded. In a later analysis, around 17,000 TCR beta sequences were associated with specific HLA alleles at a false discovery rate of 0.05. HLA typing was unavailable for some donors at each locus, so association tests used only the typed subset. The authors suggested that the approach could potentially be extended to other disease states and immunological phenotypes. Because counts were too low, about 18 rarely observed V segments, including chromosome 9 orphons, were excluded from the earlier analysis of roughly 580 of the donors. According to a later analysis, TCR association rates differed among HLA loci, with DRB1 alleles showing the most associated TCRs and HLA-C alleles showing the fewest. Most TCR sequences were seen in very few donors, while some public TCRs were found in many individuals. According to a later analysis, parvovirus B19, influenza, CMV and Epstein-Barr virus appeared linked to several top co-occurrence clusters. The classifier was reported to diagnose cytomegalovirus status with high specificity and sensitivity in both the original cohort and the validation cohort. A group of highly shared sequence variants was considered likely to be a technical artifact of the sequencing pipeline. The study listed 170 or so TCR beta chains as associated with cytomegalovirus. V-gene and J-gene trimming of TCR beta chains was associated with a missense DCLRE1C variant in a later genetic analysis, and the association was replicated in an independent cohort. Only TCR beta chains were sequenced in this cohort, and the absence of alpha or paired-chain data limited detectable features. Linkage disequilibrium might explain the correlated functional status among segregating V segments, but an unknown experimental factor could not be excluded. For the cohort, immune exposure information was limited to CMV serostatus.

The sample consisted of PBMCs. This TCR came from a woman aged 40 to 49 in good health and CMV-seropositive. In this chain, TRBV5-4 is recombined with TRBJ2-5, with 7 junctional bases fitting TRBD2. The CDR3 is CASSLGGLRETQYF. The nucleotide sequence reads TGTGCCAGCAGCTTGGGGGGACTACGAGAGACCCAGTACTTC.